Below, one T cell receptor beta chain is given with its context. The data originate from a study of CD8 T cells in Susac syndrome. Random hexamers served to reverse transcribe roughly 0.5 to 1 ug RNA. A single record per CDR3 protein comes from TCRdb applying MiXCR to the immunoSEQ multiplex PCR reads. Altogether fewer than 250,000 distinct CDR3 sequences are present, approximately 95% being singletons, with the ten largest covering approximately 0.098%. CDR3 size: 10 residues. Between the trimmed V and J ends, which lost 8 bases and 3 bases, there was a span of 4 bases. Per germline, CDR1 MNHEY and CDR2 SVGAGI.

The chain recombines TRBV6-5 with TRBJ1-2; no reliable D call. The sample comprised CD4+ T cells from PBMCs. This clonotype was sampled from a human donor in good health. The CDR3 region has the DNA TGTGCCAGCTATGACTATGGCTACACCTTC. Protein sequence: CASYDYGYTF.